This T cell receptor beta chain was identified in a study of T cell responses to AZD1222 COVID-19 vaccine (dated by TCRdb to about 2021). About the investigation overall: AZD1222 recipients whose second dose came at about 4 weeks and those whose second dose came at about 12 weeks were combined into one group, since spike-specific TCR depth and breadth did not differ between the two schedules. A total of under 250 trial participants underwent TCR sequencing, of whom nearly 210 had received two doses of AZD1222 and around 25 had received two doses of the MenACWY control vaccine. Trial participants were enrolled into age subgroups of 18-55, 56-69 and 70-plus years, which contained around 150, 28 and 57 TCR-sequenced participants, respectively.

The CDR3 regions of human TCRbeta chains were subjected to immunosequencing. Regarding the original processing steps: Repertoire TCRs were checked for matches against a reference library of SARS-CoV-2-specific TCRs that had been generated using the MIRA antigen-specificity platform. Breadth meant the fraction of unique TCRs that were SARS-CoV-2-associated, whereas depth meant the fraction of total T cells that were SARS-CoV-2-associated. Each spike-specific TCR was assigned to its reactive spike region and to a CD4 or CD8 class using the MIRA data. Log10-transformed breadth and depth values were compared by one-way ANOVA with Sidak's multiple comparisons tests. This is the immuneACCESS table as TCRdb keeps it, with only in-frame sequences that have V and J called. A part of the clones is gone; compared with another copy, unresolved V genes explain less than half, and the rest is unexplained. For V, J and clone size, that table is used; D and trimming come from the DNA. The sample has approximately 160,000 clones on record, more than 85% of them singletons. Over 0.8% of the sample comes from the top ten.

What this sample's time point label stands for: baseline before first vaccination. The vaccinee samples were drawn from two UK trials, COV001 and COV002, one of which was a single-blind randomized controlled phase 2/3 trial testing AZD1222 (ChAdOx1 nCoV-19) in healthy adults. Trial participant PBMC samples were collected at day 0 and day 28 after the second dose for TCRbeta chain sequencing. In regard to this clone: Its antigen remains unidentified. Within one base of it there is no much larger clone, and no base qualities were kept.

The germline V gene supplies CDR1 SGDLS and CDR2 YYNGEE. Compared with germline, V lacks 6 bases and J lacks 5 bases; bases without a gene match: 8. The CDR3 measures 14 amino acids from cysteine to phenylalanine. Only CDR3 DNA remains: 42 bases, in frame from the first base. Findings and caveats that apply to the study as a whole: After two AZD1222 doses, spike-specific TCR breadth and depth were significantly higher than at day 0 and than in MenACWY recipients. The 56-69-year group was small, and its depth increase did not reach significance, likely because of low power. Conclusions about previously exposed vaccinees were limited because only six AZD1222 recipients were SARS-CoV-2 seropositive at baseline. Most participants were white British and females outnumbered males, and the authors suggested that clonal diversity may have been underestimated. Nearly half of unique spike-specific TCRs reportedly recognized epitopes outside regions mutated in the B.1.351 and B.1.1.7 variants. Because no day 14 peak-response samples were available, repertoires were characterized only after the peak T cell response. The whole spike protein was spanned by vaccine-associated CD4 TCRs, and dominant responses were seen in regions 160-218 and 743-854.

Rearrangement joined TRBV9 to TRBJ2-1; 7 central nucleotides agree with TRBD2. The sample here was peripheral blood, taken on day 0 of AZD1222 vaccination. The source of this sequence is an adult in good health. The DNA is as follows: TGTGCCAGCACCTCTAGCGGTTCTAACAATGAGCAGTTCTTC. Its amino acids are CASTSSGSNNEQFF. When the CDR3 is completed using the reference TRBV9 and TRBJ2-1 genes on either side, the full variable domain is DSGVTQTPKHLITATGQRVTLRCSPRSGDLSVYWYQQSLDQGLQFLIQYYNGEERAKGNILERFSAQQFPDLHSELNLSSLELGDSALYFCASTSSGSNNEQFFGPGTRLTVL.